The 10 T cell receptor beta chains reported below all come from one sample, sequenced in a study of blood T cell repertoires in COVID-19. Only in-frame clones appear in the TCRdb table, and some are missing; sequencing was by immunoSEQ multiplex PCR. The sample shows a few hundred thousand clones, about 86% of them seen only once. The sample was PBMCs or T cells enriched from blood (not recorded which). These receptors were collected from a man between 25 and 39 years old with acute COVID-19.

V and J are TRBV5-1 and TRBJ2-1; 10 bases line up with TRBD2. V lost 1 base and J lost 7; bases outside the gene matches: 8. The length of the CDR3 is 16 residues. Germline CDR1 and CDR2: SGHRS and YFSETQ. In nucleotides, the CDR3 is TGCGCCAGCAGCTTGACTAGCGGGGTGAAACCTAATGAGCAGTTCTTC. The encoded protein is CASSLTSGVKPNEQFF.

This clone came up a few times. The chain has TRBV6-5 and TRBJ2-1, with D unclear. CDR1 and CDR2 from the germline V gene are MNHEY and SVGAGI. This CDR3 has 12 residues. The V end lost 6 bases, the J end lost 8 bases, and 11 bases lay between the germline ends. The CDR3 is CASSSYRDEQFF. The CDR3 region has the DNA TGTGCCAGCAGCTCCTACCGCGATGAGCAGTTCTTC.

V and J are TRBV10-3 and TRBJ2-7; D might be TRBD1 (6 bases). The CDR3 length is 11 residues. The germline V and J ends were trimmed by 11 bases and 3 bases, with 11 bases remaining between them. CDR1 is ENHRY and CDR2 is SYGVKD in the germline V gene. This CDR3 reads CAQDRYYEQYV. The CDR3 DNA reads as TGTGCCCAAGACAGGTACTACGAGCAGTACGTC.

The chain employs TRBV11-2 and TRBJ1-1; 9 bases agree with TRBD1. Germline V gene lookup returns CDR1 SGHAT and CDR2 FQNNGV. The CDR3 sequence is 13 residues long. Trimming at V came to 6 bases and at J to 11 bases, leaving 10 bases not matched to a gene. The CDR3 protein is CASSTGTGRSAFF. CDR3 bases: TGTGCCAGCAGTACCGGGACAGGGCGTTCGGCTTTCTTT.

This clone was observed once. Its ends do not fully match the called genes, so a read error is possible. CDR3 in DNA: TGTGCCAGCAGTCAGGGGGGTAGCGCCACCACCGGGGAGCTGTTTTTT. Amino acid sequence: CASSQGGSATTGELFF. The chain couples TRBV5-1 to TRBJ2-2; TRBD1 is a possible D gene (7 bases). The CDR3 is 16 residues long. The germline gives CDR1 SGHRS, CDR2 YFSETQ. Looking up the rest from reference TRBV5-1 and TRBJ2-2 gives the full variable domain: KAGVTQTPRYLIKTRGQQVTLSCSPISGHRSVSWYQQTPGQGLQFLFEYFSETQRNKGNFPGRFSGRQFSNSRSEMNVSTLELGDSALYLCASSQGGSATTGELFFGEGSRLTVL.

This clone came up a few times. The chain combines TRBV2 with TRBJ1-5; no clear D. Trimming left V 7 bases short and J 0 bases short, with 10 bases between. Germline CDR1 and CDR2: SNHLY and FYNNEI. This CDR3 comprises 14 residues. CDR3 bases: TGTGCCAGCACAAGACTCAATAGCAATCAGCCCCAGCATTTT. The encoded protein is CASTRLNSNQPQHF.

The chain couples TRBV4-1 to TRBJ1-3; tentatively, D is TRBD1 (6 bases). This CDR3 is built from 17 residues. CDR1 MGHRA and CDR2 YSYEKL come from the germline V gene. The V end was cut by 0 bases, the J end by 0 bases, with 12 bases between. DNA of the CDR3: TGCGCCAGCAGCCAAGATCCTAAGGGACACTCTGGAAACACCATATATTTT. This codes for CASSQDPKGHSGNTIYF.

The chain recombines TRBV15 with TRBJ1-1; perhaps TRBD1 as D (5 bases). The V and J ends lost 5 bases and 4 bases respectively, with 17 bases between them. CDR3 size: 15 residues. From germline, CDR1 is LNHNV and CDR2 YYDKDF (reference sequence). The CDR3 region is CATSVSGMLSTEAFF. In nucleotides, the CDR3 is TGTGCCACCAGCGTTTCAGGGATGTTGAGCACTGAAGCTTTCTTT.

Only a few counts were recorded for this clone. V and J are TRBV6-5 and TRBJ1-6; 9 bases line up with TRBD1. The ends lost 5 bases at V and 14 bases at J; junction bases unmatched: 10. CDR3 length: 14 amino acids. CDR1 and CDR2 from the germline V gene are MNHEY and SVGAGI. The CDR3 nucleotides read TGTGCCAGCAGTCACGGGACAGGGACCCAAACCCTCCACTTT. It encodes CASSHGTGTQTLHF.

The V and J genes are TRBV15 and TRBJ2-7, with 10 positions matching TRBD2. Germline CDR1 LNHNV, CDR2 YYDKDF (reference sequence). Trimming removed 11 bases from V and 2 bases from J; junction bases left unmatched: 18. The CDR3 has 17 amino acids. For the CDR3, the DNA is TGTGCCCTTACTTCTCTAGCGGGAGACTCCCCCGCCTACGAGCAGTACGTC. Its translation: CALTSLAGDSPAYEQYV.